The present T cell receptor beta chain was sequenced within a study of CD8+ T cells in alopecia areata (dated by TCRdb to 2016 to 2019). Notes on the research overall: Treated patients were enrolled in an open-label pilot trial of oral tofacitinib at 5 to 10 mg twice daily for moderate-to-severe alopecia areata. Biopsies were taken from tofacitinib-treated patients at baseline and again at 4 and 24 weeks into treatment, and several of those patients also had a later scalp biopsy. In humans, TCRbeta sequencing was performed on scalp tissue and on sorted CD4+ and CD8+ peripheral blood T cells from healthy controls and from patients with patchy or totalis/universalis alopecia areata. RNA was obtained with the PAXgene miRNA kit for fixed scalp, the miRNeasy kit for PBMCs, and the RNeasy kit for mouse skin. Patients stayed on tofacitinib for 6 to 18 months and then had 6 months of follow-up off drug so that delayed response and recurrence could be assessed. Clonality in the scalp was compared among normal scalp (n=4), patchy alopecia areata scalp (n=8), and alopecia totalis/universalis scalp (n=8). immunoSEQ multiplex PCR using 35 Vbeta forward primers and 13 Jbeta reverse primers was used to amplify TCRbeta CDR3 regions. High-throughput TCRbeta sequencing was used to examine T cell clonal expansion in alopecia areata in both the C3H/HeJ mouse model and human patients. For the treated patients, the SALT score, which quantifies what percentage of scalp surface area is affected, served as the measure of disease severity. What the work shows at the level of the full study, not this receptor alone: During tofacitinib treatment, many expanded lesional clones remained in scalp and blood, and this persistence may partly explain relapse after treatment is stopped. Scalp TCR repertoire analysis is complicated because resident alphabeta T cells in normal human skin are also sequenced, whereas mouse skin is dominated by gammadelta T cells. Shared TCR sequences between patients were less evident than in mice, which may be partly attributable to HLA diversity in the patient population. With tofacitinib, both scalp clonality and the number of expanded CD8+ clones among the top 100 scalp clones went down significantly. Lesional scalp, especially in alopecia totalis/universalis, showed higher clonality and more expanded CD8+ clones than normal scalp, suggesting antigenic drive. The treated cohort was small, with a single nonresponder, so links between baseline CD8+ expansion and response need larger studies.

Comment on this clone: It lacks a known antigen. One base away there is no much larger clone; base qualities are not given.

The time point label of this sample denotes: about 4 weeks on oral tofacitinib. The treatment or condition label on this specimen signifies: oral pan-JAK inhibitor, 5-10 mg twice daily. From alopecia areata patients, peripheral blood was collected along with lesional scalp punch biopsies. Human scalp biopsies were immediately fixed in PAXgene tissue containers. The junction shows trimming of 1 base on V and 5 bases on J, plus 15 bases between the germline ends. The CDR1 and CDR2 encoded by the germline V gene (reference sequence) are LNHDA and SQIVND. There are 16 amino acids in the CDR3, from cysteine to phenylalanine inclusive. The only DNA kept is the CDR3, 48 bases in frame from the first base. The method behind the library was the immunoSEQ multiplex PCR assay. For TCR sequencing, RNA was extracted from every sample and reverse transcribed into cDNA to serve as template. SuperScript III was used for first-strand cDNA synthesis, primed with a 2:1 mix of oligo-dT and random hexamers. Amplification bias was assessed with a synthetic immune receptor repertoire, and residual bias was removed computationally. As for how the authors treated the data: Raw reads were preprocessed for error removal, and CDR3 was defined according to IMGT conventions as running from the conserved cysteine to phenylalanine. Clonality was computed as 1 minus the Shannon entropy, with the entropy normalized by log2 of the number of productive unique TCRs. Scalp TCRbeta sequences were cross-referenced with sorted blood CD4 and CD8 repertoires so that the CD4 or CD8 identity of scalp clones could be inferred. TCRdb took this table from immuneACCESS and kept in-frame rearrangements with V and J called. Such tables lack part of the clones; where checked against another copy, unresolved V genes explain under half of the gap, and the rest is unexplained. Clonal size and the V and J genes are those of that table, whereas D and trimming came from the DNA. This sample is represented by 10,000 to 15,000 clones; around 67% of them were singletons. Of the sample, around 6.5% falls within the top ten clones.

The TCR comes from a human donor with alopecia areata. The rearranged chain carries TRBV19 and TRBJ1-5, with no reliable assignment of the D segment. The sequences come from skin, collected at week 4, from a patient treated with tofacitinib. For the CDR3, the sequence is CASSIVSTAIDQPQHF. The DNA sequence reads TGTGCCAGTAGTATAGTTTCAACAGCGATAGATCAGCCCCAGCATTTT. Beyond the CDR3, the reference TRBV19 and TRBJ1-5 genes provide the residues; the full variable domain reads: DGGITQSPKYLFRKEGQNVTLSCEQNLNHDAMYWYRQDPGQGLRLIYYSQIVNDFQKGDIAEGYSVSREKKESFPLTVTSAQKNPTAFYLCASSIVSTAIDQPQHFGDGTRLSIL.